The 2 T cell receptor beta chains presented below share a single source sample, sequenced in a study of OX40 agonist ivuxolimab in advanced cancers. TCRdb's table, derived via immunoSEQ multiplex PCR, lists solely in-frame clones and lacks some. The sample shows roughly 60,000 clones, about 89% of them seen only once. The material was CD4+ or CD8+ T cells sorted from blood, obtained in a trial of the OX40 agonist ivuxolimab. These receptors were collected from an adult with an advanced solid tumor such as melanoma, head and neck, liver or kidney cancer.

The rearrangement uses TRBV11-3 and TRBJ2-1, with 10 bases fitting TRBD2. The CDR3 runs 16 residues. The V gene's germline CDR1 is SGHNT and CDR2 YENEEA. The ends lost 8 bases at V and 5 bases at J; junction bases unmatched: 12. Written as DNA, the CDR3 is TGTGCCAGCGGGCTAAGATTAGCGGGAGGTAACAATGAGCAGTTCTTC. Its translation: CASGLRLAGGNNEQFF.

The chain joins TRBV30 to TRBJ1-4; the match to TRBD1 covers 12 bases. The V gene end was trimmed by 1 base and the J gene end by 4 bases; junction bases not matched to a gene: 16. The CDR3 is made up of 20 amino acids. Germline V gene lookup returns CDR1 GTSNPN and CDR2 SVGIG (reference sequence). The CDR3 coding sequence is TGTGCCTGGAGTGACCCCAAGATCACCGGGACAGGGGGCCATAATGAAAAACTGTTTTTT. This sequence encodes CAWSDPKITGTGGHNEKLFF.